The rows below give T cell receptor beta chains drawn from one sample of a study of blood T cell repertoires in COVID-19. Measured with immunoSEQ multiplex PCR; TCRdb has only the in-frame clones, and not every one. The table includes around 200,000 clones, 90% detected once. What was sequenced was peripheral blood. The receptors derive from a man between 50 and 59 years old with acute or convalescent COVID-19. Both conserved end residues are part of each CDR3. The D gene is left open where the match is weak. Not every row has a clone size; where given, it reads once, few, many or a size class.

v_call	cdr3_length	clone_size	j_call	d_call	cdr3_nt	cdr3_aa
TRBV7-2	14	-	TRBJ2-5	-	TGTGCCAGCAGCTTGCGGGGAGTCGAAGAGACCCAGTACTTC	CASSLRGVEETQYF
TRBV7-9	18	once	TRBJ2-6	TRBD2	TGTGCCAGCACCCGCTGGGGGGGTACGGCTGCTGGGGCCAACGTCCTGACTTTC	CASTRWGGTAAGANVLTF
TRBV5-1	15	-	TRBJ2-1	TRBD2	TGCGCCAGCAGCTCGGGACTAGCGGCCTACAATGAGCAGTTCTTC	CASSSGLAAYNEQFF
TRBV4-1	15	-	TRBJ1-2	TRBD1	TGCGCCAGCAGCCAAGGGCCGGGACAGGGGAACGGCTACACCTTC	CASSQGPGQGNGYTF
TRBV3-1/TRBV3-2	16	-	TRBJ2-3	TRBD2	TGTGCCAGCAGCAACAGCGGAGCGGGGGACACAGATACGCAGTATTTT	CASSNSGAGDTDTQYF
TRBV29-1	12	-	TRBJ2-3	-	TGCAGCGTTGGTGGGAGGACAGATACGCAGTATTTT	CSVGGRTDTQYF
TRBV19	14	-	TRBJ2-7	TRBD2	TGTGCCAGTAGAGAACTAGCGGGAGCCTACGAGCAGTACTTC	CASRELAGAYEQYF
TRBV11-2	15	once	TRBJ2-2	-	TGTGCCAGCAGCTTACGAGACTGGAACACCGGGGAGCTGTTTTTT	CASSLRDWNTGELFF
TRBV7-2	14	-	TRBJ2-1	-	TGTGCCAGCAGCTTAGCGGGAGTCTACAATGAGCAGTTCTTC	CASSLAGVYNEQFF
TRBV18	16	-	TRBJ2-5	TRBD2	TGTGCCAGCTCACATCGGGGCCTAGCGGGAGTGGAGACCCAGTACTTC	CASSHRGLAGVETQYF
TRBV7-2	16	-	TRBJ2-2	TRBD2	TGTGCCAGCAGCCCGCCGGGACTAGTTTCCACCGGGGAGCTGTTTTTT	CASSPPGLVSTGELFF
TRBV27	18	once	TRBJ2-5	TRBD1	TGTGCCAGCAGTTTATTGGGCACAGGGGGCGTTACGTTTGAGACCCAGTACTTC	CASSLLGTGGVTFETQYF